The rows below give T cell receptor beta chains drawn from one sample of a study of CD8+CD57+ T cells in acquired aplastic anemia. MiXCR, run by TCRdb on the reads, gives a single entry per CDR3 protein. Here the sample spans 170,000 or so distinct CDR3 sequences, about 60% being singletons. Sequencing input: sorted CD4+, CD8+, or CD8+CD57+ T cells (not recorded which) from PBMCs. All receptors come from a human donor with aplastic anemia. Both conserved end residues are part of each CDR3. The order of the fields is clone size, D gene, J gene, V gene, CDR3 DNA, CDR3 protein. The D gene is left open where the match is weak. The size of a clone is reported for some rows only, either as once, few or many, or as a class for expanded clones.

>.|TRBD2|TRBJ2-3|TRBV7-2
TGTGCCAGCAGCACCCACCCTCAGCGGGAGGTCGCAGATACGCAGTATTTT
CASSTHPQREVADTQYF
>many|.|TRBJ2-1|TRBV9
TGTGCCAGCAGCGTAGGAGGGGCCCATGAGCAGTTCTTC
CASSVGGAHEQFF
>.|.|TRBJ1-1|TRBV5-1
TGCGCCAGCAGCTTGGAATTACAGACTGAAGCTTTCTTT
CASSLELQTEAFF
>.|TRBD1|TRBJ1-5|TRBV2
TGTGCCAGCTCTCGACTGACAGGGGATCAGCCCCAGCATTTT
CASSRLTGDQPQHF
>many|TRBD1|TRBJ1-1|TRBV13
TGTGCCAGCAGCTCACAGGGGGGGCCCACTGAAGCTTTCTTT
CASSSQGGPTEAFF
>.|.|TRBJ2-2|TRBV7-9
TGTGCCAGCAGCTGGATAACAGGGGAGCTGTTTTTT
CASSWITGELFF
>few|.|TRBJ2-7|TRBV7-8
TGTGCCAGCAGCTCTAGGGTTTCCGAAGCCTACGAGCAGTACTTC
CASSSRVSEAYEQYF
>.|TRBD2|TRBJ2-5|TRBV10-3
TGTGCCATCGGGGGTGTGAGCGGGAAAGAGACCCAGTACTTC
CAIGGVSGKETQYF
>few|.|TRBJ2-7|TRBV15
TGTGCCACCAGCAGAGGAGGGACTGCACACTCCTACGAGCAGTACTTC
CATSRGGTAHSYEQYF
>.|.|TRBJ1-1|TRBV25-1
TGTGCCAGCAGTGACGAGGGGTGGAACACTGAAGCTTTCTTT
CASSDEGWNTEAFF
>.|TRBD2|TRBJ2-1|TRBV20-1
TGCAGTATGGGGGGGAGCTCCTACAATGAGCAGTTCTTC
CSMGGSSYNEQFF
>many|.|TRBJ1-6|TRBV7-9
TGTGCCAGCCCCAAATTGCAGGCGAGCTCCTATAATTCACCCCTCCACTTT
CASPKLQASSYNSPLHF
>.|.|TRBJ2-1|TRBV3-1
TGTGCCAGCAGCCACCTGCCTTTGGCGCAAAGCTCCTACAATGAGCAGTTCTTC
CASSHLPLAQSSYNEQFF
>many|TRBD1|TRBJ2-2|TRBV9
TGTGCCAGCAGCGTAGTCTCCCAGGGGGCCGGGGAGCTGTTTTTT
CASSVVSQGAGELFF
>.|TRBD2|TRBJ2-3|TRBV3-1
TGTGCCAGCAGCCGTGGGACTATGCATTTTGATACGCAGTATTTT
CASSRGTMHFDTQYF
>.|.|TRBJ1-6|TRBV7-2
TGTGCCAGCAGCTTAGACTCAGGGGCACCCTATAATTCACCCCTCCACTTT
CASSLDSGAPYNSPLHF
>.|.|TRBJ2-7|TRBV7-6
TGTGCCAGCAGCCAAGGGGACGGAGACTCCTACGAGCAGTACTTC
CASSQGDGDSYEQYF
>.|.|TRBJ2-2|TRBV7-2
TGTGCCAGCAGCTTAGAACCCGGGGCGAACACCGGGGAGCTGTTTTTT
CASSLEPGANTGELFF
>.|.|TRBJ1-4|TRBV7-6
TGTGCCAGCAGCTTAGTCATTCAGGATGAAAGACTGTTTTTT
CASSLVIQDERLFF
>many|.|TRBJ2-7|TRBV27
TGTGCCAGCAGTCCCGGGGCTTACTACGAGCAGTACTTC
CASSPGAYYEQYF
>.|.|TRBJ2-1|TRBV7-2
TGTGCCAGCAGCCCCCCCGGCGCCTGGGATGCGAATGAGCAGTTCTTC
CASSPPGAWDANEQFF
>many|.|TRBJ1-2|TRBV5-6
TGTGCCAGCAGCTTTACCGCCCCGCCCTGGGCCTATGGCTACACCTTC
CASSFTAPPWAYGYTF
>.|TRBD2|TRBJ2-3|TRBV7-2
TGTGCCAGCAGCTTGGCTAGCGGGACGTCAACAGATACGCAGTATTTT
CASSLASGTSTDTQYF
>once|TRBD2|TRBJ2-5|TRBV20-1
TGCAGTTTGGGACTAGCGGGAGCAGAGACCCAGTACTTC
CSLGLAGAETQYF
>.|TRBD1|TRBJ1-2|TRBV7-9
TGTGCCAGCAGCTTAGCGCAGTCGAGACAGGGATTCTATGGCTACACCTTC
CASSLAQSRQGFYGYTF
>many|.|TRBJ1-2|TRBV6-5
TGTGCCAGCAGACCTTGGAACTATGGCTACACCTTC
CASRPWNYGYTF
>once|TRBD1|TRBJ2-5|TRBV7-9
TGTGCCAGCAGCTCGGGGACAGGACAGACCCAGTACTTC
CASSSGTGQTQYF
>.|.|TRBJ2-7|TRBV19
TGTGCCAGTAACGGCCCCAACTACGAGCAGTACTTC
CASNGPNYEQYF
>.|.|TRBJ1-5|TRBV27
TGTGCCAGCAGTGTCGACAGAGCCTTAGGTGAGCCCCAGCATTTT
CASSVDRALGEPQHF
>once|.|TRBJ2-7|TRBV7-8
TGTGCCAGCAGCCTTTACAGATTCTCCTACGAGCAGTACTTC
CASSLYRFSYEQYF
>many|.|TRBJ2-7|TRBV18
TGTGCCAGCTCACGGGACTACGAGCAGTACTTC
CASSRDYEQYF
>.|.|TRBJ1-1|TRBV5-1
TGCGCCAGCAGCTTGGTGGACACTGAAGCTTTCTTT
CASSLVDTEAFF
>.|.|TRBJ1-6|TRBV9
TGTGCCAGCAGCGCCCTATCAGGAGGATCACCCCTCCACTTT
CASSALSGGSPLHF
>once|.|TRBJ2-1|TRBV7-3
TGTGCCAGCAGCTTAACTTGGTACAATGAGCAGTTCTTC
CASSLTWYNEQFF
>few|TRBD1|TRBJ1-2|TRBV10-3
TGTGCCATCAGTGAACGACAGGGGGTTGATGGCTACACCTTC
CAISERQGVDGYTF
>once|.|TRBJ1-1|TRBV7-6
TGTGCCAGCAGCCAGGCCCTCGGAACTGAAGCTTTCTTT
CASSQALGTEAFF
>many|TRBD1|TRBJ1-2|TRBV10-2
TGCGCCAGCAGGAGGGACAGAGACTATGGCTACACCTTC
CASRRDRDYGYTF
>many|.|TRBJ1-6|TRBV2
TGTGCCAGCAGTGTGTTTGGTGGCAGCCCAAATTCACCCCTCCACTTT
CASSVFGGSPNSPLHF
>few|.|TRBJ2-3|TRBV12-5
TGTGCTAGTGGACTCACAGATACGCAGTATTTT
CASGLTDTQYF